The clone carrying this T cell receptor (beta chain) was observed many times. Its cognate antigen is unknown. TCRdb passed the reads through MiXCR, listing each CDR3 protein once. The sample yields about 160,000 distinct CDR3 sequences, approximately 17% seen once. In germline, CDR1 is SGHTA, CDR2 FQGNSA. With 1 base removed from V and 3 bases from J, the gap between germline ends came to 11 bases. The CDR3 spans 15 residues. The sample is drawn from a study of T cell repertoires in cytomegalovirus infection. On the study more broadly: Indicated by public TCR beta signatures were CMV infection and matching HLA type.

The study's findings and limits: Cumulated frequencies of public TCR beta families served to identify carriers of CMV plus the relevant HLA. In two of eight donors, the top clonotype was HLA-C-restricted CMV-specific.

Sequences were obtained from CD8+ T cells from PBMCs. The receptor comes from a human donor in good health (CMV status not recorded). Some clones in this sample may be carry-over from other donors' samples. The chain uses TRBV7-2 and TRBJ2-3; a possible D gene is TRBD2 (6 bases). The CDR3 coding sequence is TGTGCCAGCAGCTTAGGAGAGGGGACTACAGATACGCAGTATTTT. It is translated as CASSLGEGTTDTQYF.